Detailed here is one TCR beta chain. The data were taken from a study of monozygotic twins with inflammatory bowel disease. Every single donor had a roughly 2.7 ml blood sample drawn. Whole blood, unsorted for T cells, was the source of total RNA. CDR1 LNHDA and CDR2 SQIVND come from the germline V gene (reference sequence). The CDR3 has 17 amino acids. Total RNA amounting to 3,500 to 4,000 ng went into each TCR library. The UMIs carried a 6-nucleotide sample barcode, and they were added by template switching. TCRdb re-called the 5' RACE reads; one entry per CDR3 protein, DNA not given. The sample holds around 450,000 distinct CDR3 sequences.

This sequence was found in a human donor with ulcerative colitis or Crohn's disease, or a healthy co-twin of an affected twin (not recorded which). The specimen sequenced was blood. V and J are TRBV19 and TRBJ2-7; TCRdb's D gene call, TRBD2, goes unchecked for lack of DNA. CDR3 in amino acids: CASSQSNGPGAIYEQYF.